This TCR beta chain derives from a study of T cells after yellow fever vaccination. Researchers made TCR cDNA using 5'RACE template switching, and this step added a universal primer site and UMIs. TCRdb reprocessed the 5' RACE reads with MiXCR, giving one entry per CDR3 protein. The sample yields about 170,000 distinct CDR3 sequences, about 11% seen once. Sequencing was performed on CD8+ T cells sorted from PBMCs, taken 15 days after the yellow fever booster vaccination. The receptor's source is a man between 18 and 35 years old who received the YFV17D yellow fever vaccine.

CDR3 loop: CSVRGISSYNEQFF. CDR3 DNA sequence: TGCAGCGTTCGAGGTATAAGCTCCTACAATGAGCAGTTCTTC. This rearrangement joins TRBV29-1 to TRBJ2-1; D is unresolved. This CDR3 is 14 amino acids long. V shed 5 bases and J shed 0 bases, with 11 bases lying between them. Per germline, CDR1 SQVTM and CDR2 ANQGSEA.